The 2 T cell receptor beta chains given below trace back to one sample, sequenced in a study of blood T cell repertoires in COVID-19. Profiled with immunoSEQ multiplex PCR; TCRdb holds only in-frame clones, not every one. The sample has under 85,000 clones; roughly 80% are singletons. The specimen was peripheral blood. The receptors here all came from a man aged 55 to 70 with active or convalescent COVID-19.

The rearrangement links TRBV15 to TRBJ1-2, with D possibly TRBD1 on 6 matching bases. Trimming took 5 bases from V and 8 from J, leaving 21 bases between them. Germline-derived CDR1 and CDR2 are LNHNV and YYDKDF (reference sequence). The CDR3 is 15 amino acids. For the CDR3, the DNA is TGTGCCACCAGCTCTTCGACAGGCCTAGGGGCAGGCTACACCTTC. It encodes CATSSSTGLGAGYTF.

On this clone: Other nucleotide sequences in the sample specify the same CDR3. The chain links TRBV5-1 to TRBJ1-1; TRBD1 matches at 9 bases. V trimming: 4 bases; J trimming: 1 base; junction bases outside the gene matches: 2. The CDR3 runs 14 residues. Germline lookup yields CDR1 SGHRS and CDR2 YFSETQ. This CDR3 is CASSRGQGNTEAFF. The CDR3 DNA reads as TGCGCCAGCAGCCGGGGACAGGGGAACACTGAAGCTTTCTTT.